Following are 31 T cell receptor beta chains from one sample sequenced in a study of T cells in Graves' hyperthyroidism and ophthalmopathy. TCR beta CDR3 regions were amplified from RNA transcripts. First-round RT-PCR with HTBI primers amplified the TCR CDR3 region. Each CDR3 protein is one row after TCRdb ran MiXCR on the multiplex PCR reads. The sample shows 250,000 or so distinct CDR3 sequences, around 17% of them seen only once. The sequencing sample was made of blood. These receptors all come from a woman younger than 30 with Graves' ophthalmopathy.

This clonotype was seen ten or more times. V is TRBV3-1 and J is TRBJ1-4, with TRBD1 matching 7 bases. V lost 2 bases and J lost 0; bases outside the gene matches: 3. CDR3 length equals 16 residues. Germline V CDR1 and CDR2: LGHDT, YNNKEL (reference sequence). For the CDR3, the DNA is TGTGCCAGCAGCCAATCCGACAGGGCAACTAATGAAAAACTGTTTTTT. Translation gives CASSQSDRATNEKLFF.

This clonotype was seen many times. This rearrangement joins TRBV30 to TRBJ2-1; maybe TRBD2 (6 bases). Trimming left V 1 base short and J 0 bases short, with 10 bases between. Germline lookup yields CDR1 GTSNPN and CDR2 SVGIG (reference sequence). The CDR3 is 15 residues long. CDR3 amino acids: CAWSGGLISYNEQFF. The DNA of the CDR3 is TGTGCCTGGAGTGGGGGACTCATCTCCTACAATGAGCAGTTCTTC.

The rearrangement links TRBV4-2 to TRBJ2-2; weak D call: TRBD1 (8 bases). The V end was cut by 4 bases, the J end by 3 bases, with 15 bases between. Germline V gene data show CDR1 as LGHNA and CDR2 as YNFKEQ. The length of the CDR3 is 16 residues. CDR3 sequence: CASSPGQAGDTGELFF. The DNA for the CDR3 is TGTGCCAGCAGCCCGGGACAGGCGGGGGACACCGGGGAGCTGTTTTTT.

Comments on this clonotype: A much larger clone is a single base away; this may be a read error. The J gene is TRBJ1-3, the V gene TRBV28; 9 bases match TRBD1. J gave up 1 base and V 5 bases, and 3 bases lay outside the gene matches. Per germline, CDR1 MDHEN and CDR2 SYDVKM. The CDR3 has 15 residues. The CDR3 here is CASSVGTGSGNTIYF. CDR3 coding DNA: TGTGCCAGCAGTGTCGGGACAGGGTCTGGAAACACCATATATTTT.

This clonotype was observed a few times. CDR3 bases: TGTGCCAGTACCCCGTCTTATAGTTCCTATAGCAATCAGCCCCAGCATTTT. This gives the protein CASTPSYSSYSNQPQHF. The chain links TRBV19 to TRBJ1-5, with D unresolved. Germline V gene data show CDR1 as LNHDA and CDR2 as SQIVND (reference sequence). The CDR3 has 17 amino acids. Trimming stripped 7 bases from V and 0 bases from J, with 19 bases between.

This clonotype was seen ten or more times. The chain uses TRBV7-9 and TRBJ2-3, with 8 bases matching TRBD2. CDR3 length equals 15 residues. The ends lost 5 bases at V and 3 bases at J; junction bases unmatched: 7. Germline V gene lookup returns CDR1 SEHNR and CDR2 FQNEAQ (reference sequence). The CDR3 DNA reads TGTGCCAGCAGCCTGAGCGGGAGTAAGACAGATACGCAGTATTTT. Its translation is CASSLSGSKTDTQYF. Drawing the rest from reference TRBV7-9 and TRBJ2-3, the complete variable domain is DTGVSQNPRHKITKRGQNVTFRCDPISEHNRLYWYRQTLGQGPEFLTYFQNEAQLEKSRLLSDRFSAERPKGSFSTLEIQRTEQGDSAMYLCASSLSGSKTDTQYFGPGTRLTVL.

This clonotype was seen ten or more times. The gene calls are TRBV7-9 and TRBJ2-3, with TRBD1 matching 8 bases. Germline CDR1 and CDR2: SEHNR and FQNEAQ (reference sequence). Losses at the gene ends were 5 bases for V and 0 bases for J; bases not matched to a gene: 4. The CDR3 has 15 residues. CDR3 loop: CASSDTGGSTDTQYF. For the CDR3, the DNA is TGTGCCAGCAGCGACACAGGGGGGAGCACAGATACGCAGTATTTT.

As for this clonotype: A much larger clone sits a single nucleotide away, making a read error possible. The rearrangement joins TRBV28 to TRBJ1-6; 7 nucleotides match TRBD1. Germline CDR1 is MDHEN and CDR2 is SYDVKM. This CDR3 is built from 12 residues. After removal of 5 bases from V and 8 bases from J, the junction contained 0 bases not matched to a gene. Here the CDR3 reads CASSTGDSPLHF. The DNA for the CDR3 is TGTGCCAGCAGTACAGGGGATTCACCCCTCCACTTT.

This clonotype was observed at least ten times. V is TRBV5-1 and J is TRBJ2-6, with D perhaps assigned TRBD1 or TRBD2 (5 bases each). V shed 0 bases and J shed 4 bases, with 8 bases lying between them. Looked up from germline, CDR1 is SGHRS and CDR2 is YFSETQ. There are 15 residues in the CDR3. CDR3: CASSLGGTGANVLTF. The CDR3 nucleotides read TGCGCCAGCAGCTTGGGAGGGACGGGGGCCAACGTCCTGACTTTC.

This clonotype has a count of ten or more. The J gene is TRBJ1-1, the V gene TRBV3-1, with D maybe TRBD1 (5 bases). This CDR3 is built from 16 residues. The germline gives CDR1 LGHDT, CDR2 YNNKEL (reference sequence). V lost 2 bases to trimming and J lost 1 base, with 14 bases between them. The CDR3 sequence: CASSQRPGTGNTEAFF. The CDR3, as DNA: TGTGCCAGCAGCCAACGACCAGGGACGGGGAACACTGAAGCTTTCTTT.

In this sample, this clonotype turned up a few times. The V gene is TRBV18, the J gene TRBJ2-7, with 8 bases aligning to TRBD2. Per germline, CDR1 KGHSH and CDR2 LQKENI. CDR3 length: 14 residues. The V gene end was trimmed by 6 bases and the J gene end by 3 bases; junction bases not matched to a gene: 7. The CDR3 sequence is CASSGGGFGYEQYF. DNA for the CDR3: TGTGCCAGCTCCGGGGGGGGGTTTGGCTACGAGCAGTACTTC.

In regard to this clonotype: A single base separates this from a much larger clone, so it may be a read error. The chain links TRBV10-3 to TRBJ1-1; D call uncertain. Looked up from germline, CDR1 is ENHRY and CDR2 is SYGVKD. V was pared by 0 bases and J by 4 bases, with 15 bases between. This CDR3 region has 16 residues. CDR3: CAISESGPGLGTEAFF. As DNA, the CDR3 is TGTGCCATCAGTGAGTCAGGGCCGGGTTTGGGCACTGAAGCTTTCTTT.

This clonotype was counted at least ten times. This sequence joins TRBV5-1 and TRBJ2-3, with TRBD1 matching over 8 bases. After removal of 3 bases from V and 6 bases from J, the junction contained 6 bases not matched to a gene. This CDR3 comprises 14 residues. Germline V gene lookup returns CDR1 SGHRS and CDR2 YFSETQ. This CDR3 is CASSSDRGGDTQYF. DNA for the CDR3: TGCGCCAGCAGCTCCGACAGGGGTGGGGATACGCAGTATTTT.

This clonotype has at least ten counts. The chain couples TRBV24-1 to TRBJ1-1; D not resolved. Trimming shortened V by 4 bases and J by 11 bases, and 16 bases separated the two germline ends. Germline CDR1 KGHDR, CDR2 SFDVKD. The CDR3 runs to 13 residues. The CDR3: CATSDHGGVEAFF. The CDR3, as DNA: TGTGCCACCAGTGACCACGGCGGGGTCGAGGCTTTCTTT.

This clonotype was seen at least ten times. V and J are TRBV7-9 and TRBJ2-5; TRBD1 agrees at 8 bases. CDR3 length: 17 residues. CDR1 SEHNR and CDR2 FQNEAQ come from the germline V gene (reference sequence). V gave up 5 bases and J gave up 0 bases; unmatched junction bases: 11. CDR3 sequence: CASSTNPGQENQETQYF. The CDR3, as DNA: TGTGCCAGCAGCACGAACCCGGGACAGGAAAACCAAGAGACCCAGTACTTC.

The J gene is TRBJ2-7, the V gene TRBV20-1; TRBD2 matches at 11 bases. Germline lookup yields CDR1 DFQATT and CDR2 SNEGSKA (reference sequence). The junction had 5 bases not matched to a gene; V was cut back by 4 bases and J by 6 bases. The CDR3 has 13 residues. CDR3 amino acids: CSAIAGGIGEQYF. CDR3 coding DNA: TGCAGTGCTATAGCGGGGGGGATCGGCGAGCAGTACTTC.

This clonotype was counted ten times or more. CDR3 in amino acids: CASSQKGGTARPEQYF. In nucleotides, the CDR3 is TGTGCCAGCAGCCAAAAAGGGGGGACAGCAAGACCTGAGCAGTACTTC. The chain has TRBV14 and TRBJ2-7; tentatively, D is TRBD1 (7 bases). Deletions cut 2 bases from V and 7 bases from J, with 21 bases between. Germline-derived CDR1 and CDR2 are SGHDN and FVKESK. This CDR3 comprises 16 residues.

Many counts were recorded for this clonotype. The chain couples TRBV29-1 to TRBJ2-2; possibly TRBD1 for D (5 bases). The V end lost 1 base, the J end lost 0 bases, and 9 bases lay between the germline ends. CDR1 is SQVTM, CDR2 ANQGSEA, per germline. The CDR3 sequence is 15 residues long. CDR3 in DNA: TGCAGCGTTGAAGCTGGGGCATCGAACACCGGGGAGCTGTTTTTT. Protein product: CSVEAGASNTGELFF.

This clonotype was recorded at least ten times. V and J are TRBV7-3 and TRBJ1-2; 11 nucleotides agree with TRBD1. The V gene end was trimmed by 5 bases and the J gene end by 3 bases; junction bases not matched to a gene: 5. The length of the CDR3 is 15 residues. CDR1 is SGHTA, CDR2 FQGTGA, per germline. The CDR3 reads CASSQGGQGDYGYTF. CDR3 bases: TGTGCCAGCAGCCAAGGGGGACAGGGGGACTATGGCTACACCTTC.

This clonotype has at least ten counts. The rearrangement uses TRBV5-1 and TRBJ2-1, with TRBD1 matching over 9 bases. Germline-derived CDR1 and CDR2 are SGHRS and YFSETQ. Trimming cost V 0 bases and J 9 bases; bases outside gene matches: 7. The CDR3 loop spans 15 amino acids. Here the CDR3 DNA reads TGCGCCAGCAGCTTGGACCCGGGGACAGGGCTTGAGCAGTTCTTC. Translated, it gives CASSLDPGTGLEQFF.

This clonotype was detected ten times or more. The V and J genes are TRBV20-1 and TRBJ2-7, with TRBD2 as a possible D gene (6 bases). Germline assignment: CDR1 DFQATT and CDR2 SNEGSKA (reference sequence). The CDR3 is made up of 13 amino acids. Trimming took 4 bases from V and 4 from J, leaving 14 bases between them. CDR3 protein: CSATVRESYEQYF. The CDR3 coding sequence is TGCAGTGCTACTGTCCGGGAGTCGTACGAGCAGTACTTC.

The chain carries TRBV6-2 or TRBV6-3 and TRBJ1-3, with unresolved D. The CDR3 has 14 residues. Trimming took off 5 bases at V and 0 bases at J, with 8 bases between the two ends. Germline V lookup: CDR1 MNHEY, CDR2 SVGEGT. Written as DNA, the CDR3 is TGTGCCAGCAGTACAGCCTACTCTGGAAACACCATATATTTT. This translates into CASSTAYSGNTIYF.

At least ten counts were recorded for this clonotype. V and J are TRBV6-6 and TRBJ2-5; D remains ambiguous. Trimming removed 0 bases from V and 1 base from J, with 6 bases in between. The CDR3 runs to 14 residues. Looked up from germline, CDR1 is MNHNY and CDR2 is SVGAGI (reference sequence). The CDR3 here is CASSYSSVQETQYF. The DNA for the CDR3 is TGTGCCAGCAGTTACTCCTCGGTCCAAGAGACCCAGTACTTC.

This clonotype occurred many times. For the CDR3, the DNA is TGTGCCAGCAGCCCCGAGCCTAGCGGGAGCTCCTACGAGCAGTACTTC. It is translated as CASSPEPSGSSYEQYF. This chain links TRBV7-8 with TRBJ2-7; 10 bases agree with TRBD2. V shed 5 bases and J 0 bases; nucleotides not matched to a gene: 7. Looked up from germline, CDR1 is SGHVS and CDR2 is FQNEAQ. This CDR3 comprises 16 residues.

This clonotype was observed a few times. The V call is TRBV19, the J call TRBJ2-4, with a weak D call TRBD2 (5 bases). Trimming took 3 bases from V and 1 from J, leaving 16 bases between them. This CDR3 contains 17 residues. Per germline, CDR1 LNHDA and CDR2 SQIVND (reference sequence). The CDR3 DNA is TGTGCCAGTAGTATTCTCGGACTCACGGCGGCCAAAAACATTCAGTACTTC. It translates to CASSILGLTAAKNIQYF.

In this sample, this clonotype turned up a few times. The rearrangement uses TRBV19 and TRBJ2-5, with D possibly being TRBD2 (5 bases). V was pared by 6 bases and J by 5 bases, with 16 bases between. Looked up from germline, CDR1 is LNHDA and CDR2 is SQIVND (reference sequence). The CDR3 consists of 14 residues. Written as DNA, the CDR3 is TGTGCCAGTAGCAACCCCGGGGATCGGGAGACCCAGTACTTC. This encodes CASSNPGDRETQYF.

This clonotype was recorded at least ten times. The rearrangement uses TRBV19 and TRBJ2-5, with 7 nucleotides matching TRBD1. Germline assignment: CDR1 LNHDA and CDR2 SQIVND (reference sequence). The CDR3 has 15 amino acids. V was clipped by 3 bases and J by 0 bases; unmatched bases: 4. The CDR3 DNA is TGTGCCAGTAGTATGTGGGGACAGAACCAAGAGACCCAGTACTTC. Translation: CASSMWGQNQETQYF. Filled out from reference TRBV19 and TRBJ2-5, the complete variable domain reads DGGITQSPKYLFRKEGQNVTLSCEQNLNHDAMYWYRQDPGQGLRLIYYSQIVNDFQKGDIAEGYSVSREKKESFPLTVTSAQKNPTAFYLCASSMWGQNQETQYFGPGTRLLVL.

This clonotype was recorded a few times. V is TRBV12-3 or TRBV12-4 and J is TRBJ2-2, with a tentative D call TRBD2 (5 bases). The CDR3 totals 16 residues. With 3 bases removed from V and 6 bases from J, the gap between germline ends came to 17 bases. This CDR3 reads CASSFMGALFAGELFF. The CDR3 DNA follows: TGTGCCAGCAGTTTCATGGGAGCCCTTTTCGCCGGGGAGCTGTTTTTT.

In its sample, this clonotype was seen a few times. The gene calls are TRBV19 and TRBJ2-4; D possibly corresponds to TRBD2 (5 bases). Germline values: CDR1 LNHDA, CDR2 SQIVND (reference sequence). CDR3 length: 15 amino acids. The V and J ends lost 4 bases and 0 bases respectively, with 10 bases between them. The CDR3 region is CASSTRTLAKNIQYF. The DNA of the CDR3 is TGTGCCAGTAGTACCAGGACTCTAGCCAAAAACATTCAGTACTTC.

This clonotype was seen ten or more times. The V gene is TRBV19, the J gene TRBJ2-1; TRBD1 matches 11 bases. In germline, CDR1 is LNHDA, CDR2 SQIVND (reference sequence). Trimming removed 3 bases from V and 2 bases from J; junction bases left unmatched: 3. The CDR3 runs 16 residues. The CDR3 nucleotides are TGTGCCAGTAGTATCGGACAGGGGGCTGCCTACAATGAGCAGTTCTTC. This gives the protein CASSIGQGAAYNEQFF.

The table lists this clonotype with many counts. The CDR3 is CASSPRQGFYEQYF. CDR3 sequence (DNA): TGTGCCAGCAGCCCTAGACAGGGGTTCTACGAGCAGTACTTC. The chain recombines TRBV28 with TRBJ2-7; 8 bases are a match to TRBD1. The V gene's germline CDR1 is MDHEN and CDR2 SYDVKM. This CDR3 has 14 residues. The junction had 7 bases not matched to a gene; V was cut back by 6 bases and J by 3 bases.